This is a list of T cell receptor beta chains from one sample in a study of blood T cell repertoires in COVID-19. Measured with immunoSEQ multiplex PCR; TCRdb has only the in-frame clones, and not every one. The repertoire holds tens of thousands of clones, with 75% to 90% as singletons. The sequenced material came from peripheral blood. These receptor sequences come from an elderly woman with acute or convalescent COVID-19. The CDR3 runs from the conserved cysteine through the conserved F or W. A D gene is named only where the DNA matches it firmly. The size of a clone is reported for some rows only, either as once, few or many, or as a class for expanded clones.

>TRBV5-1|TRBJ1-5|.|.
CASREDRFQPQHF
TGCGCCAGCAGGGAAGACAGGTTTCAGCCCCAGCATTTT
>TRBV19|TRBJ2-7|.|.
CASSIPNRSDEQYF
TGTGCCAGTAGTATTCCCAACCGTAGCGACGAGCAGTACTTC
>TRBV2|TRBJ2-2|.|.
CASSEFSHTGELFF
TGTGCCAGCAGTGAATTCTCCCACACCGGGGAGCTGTTTTTT
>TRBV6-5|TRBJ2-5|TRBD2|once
CASRNLAGIRETQYF
TGTGCCAGCAGGAACCTAGCGGGAATCCGGGAGACCCAGTACTTC
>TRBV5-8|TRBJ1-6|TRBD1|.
CASSVRRGNSPLHF
TGTGCCAGCAGCGTGCGCAGGGGGAATTCACCCCTCCACTTT
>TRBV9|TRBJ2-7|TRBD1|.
CASSGQTGGAEEQYF
TGTGCCAGCAGCGGACAGACAGGGGGCGCAGAAGAGCAGTACTTC
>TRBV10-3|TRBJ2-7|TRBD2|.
CAIAGTSGSYEQYF
TGTGCCATCGCCGGGACTAGCGGCTCCTACGAGCAGTACTTC
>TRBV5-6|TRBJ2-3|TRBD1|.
CASSFDRGPDTQYF
TGTGCCAGCAGTTTCGACAGGGGGCCAGATACGCAGTATTTT
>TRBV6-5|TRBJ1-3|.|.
CASRGPTSGNTIYF
TGTGCCAGCAGGGGGCCCACCTCGGGAAACACCATATATTTT
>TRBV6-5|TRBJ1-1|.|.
CASSYSVNLAEAFF
TGTGCCAGCAGTTACTCCGTAAACCTAGCTGAAGCTTTCTTT
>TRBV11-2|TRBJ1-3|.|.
CASSLTGRSSGNTIYF
TGTGCCAGCAGCTTAACAGGCCGGAGCTCTGGAAACACCATATATTTT
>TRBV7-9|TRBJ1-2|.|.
CASSSGGGYTF
TGTGCCAGCAGTTCGGGTGGTGGCTACACCTTC
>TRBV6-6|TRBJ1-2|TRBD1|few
CASGDRALNYGYTF
TGTGCCAGCGGGGACAGAGCGCTTAACTATGGCTACACCTTC
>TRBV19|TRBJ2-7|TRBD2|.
CASSSGRGSYEQYF
TGTGCCAGTAGTAGCGGGAGAGGCTCCTACGAGCAGTACTTC
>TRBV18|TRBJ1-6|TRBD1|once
CASSPDRENSPLHF
TGTGCCAGCTCACCGGACAGGGAAAATTCACCCCTCCACTTT
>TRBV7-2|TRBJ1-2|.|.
CASSLGLVYGYTF
TGTGCCAGCAGCTTAGGTCTCGTCTATGGCTACACCTTC
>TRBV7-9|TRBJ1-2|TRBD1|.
CASSAGTDYGYTF
TGTGCCAGCAGCGCGGGGACAGACTATGGCTACACCTTC
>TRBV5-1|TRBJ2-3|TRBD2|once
CASSRLTSSSTDTQYF
TGCGCCAGCAGCCGTCTGACTAGCAGTAGCACAGATACGCAGTATTTT
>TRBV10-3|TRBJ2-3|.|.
CAISESFGTYTDTQYF
TGTGCCATCAGTGAGTCTTTCGGGACTTACACAGATACGCAGTATTTT
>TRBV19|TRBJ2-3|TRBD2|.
CASSIGAGGDTQYF
TGTGCCAGTAGTATAGGGGCGGGAGGAGATACGCAGTATTTT
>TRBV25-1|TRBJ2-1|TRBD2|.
CASSATSAPVTLQFF
TGTGCCAGCAGTGCTACTAGCGCCCCGGTAACGCTTCAGTTCTTC
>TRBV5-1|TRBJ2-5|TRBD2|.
CASSLTGGSETQYF
TGCGCCAGCAGCTTGACCGGGGGGTCAGAGACCCAGTACTTC
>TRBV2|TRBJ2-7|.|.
CASSDQSPREQYF
TGTGCCAGCAGTGATCAAAGCCCTCGCGAGCAGTACTTC
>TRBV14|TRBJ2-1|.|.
CASSRERRSQEIF
TGTGCCAGCAGCCGGGAAAGACGGTCACAGGAGATCTTC
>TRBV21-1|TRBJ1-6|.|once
CASSKAKVRALNSPLHF
TGTGCCAGCAGCAAAGCAAAGGTGAGGGCCCTTAATTCACCCCTCCACTTT
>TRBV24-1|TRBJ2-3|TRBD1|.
CATSGVMGQGSSTDTQYF
TGTGCCACCAGTGGCGTAATGGGACAGGGGTCTAGCACAGATACGCAGTATTTT
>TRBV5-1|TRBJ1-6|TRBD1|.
CASGTGRSPLHF
TGCGCCAGCGGGACAGGACGATCACCCCTCCACTTT
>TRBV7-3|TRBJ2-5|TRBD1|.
CASSLSGTEQETQYF
TGTGCCAGCAGCTTATCCGGGACAGAGCAAGAGACCCAGTACTTC
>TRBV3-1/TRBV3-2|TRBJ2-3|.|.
CASSQEPGTDTQYF
TGTGCCAGCAGCCAAGAGCCAGGGACAGATACGCAGTATTTT
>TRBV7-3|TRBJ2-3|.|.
CASSLRGSGGAVTDTQYF
TGTGCCAGCAGCTTAAGGGGATCGGGGGGCGCGGTTACAGATACGCAGTATTTT
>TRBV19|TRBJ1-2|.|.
CASSIAGHGGYTF
TGTGCCAGTAGTATAGCTGGACATGGGGGCTACACCTTC
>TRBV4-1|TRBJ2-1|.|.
CASSPGLTTSSYNEQFF
TGCGCCAGCAGCCCTGGACTGACGACGAGCTCCTACAATGAGCAGTTCTTC
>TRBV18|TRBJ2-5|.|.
CASSPGGHQETQYF
TGTGCCAGCTCACCAGGGGGCCACCAAGAGACCCAGTACTTC
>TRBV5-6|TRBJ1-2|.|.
CASSFYSAPYYGYTF
TGTGCCAGCAGTTTTTACTCCGCCCCATACTATGGCTACACCTTC
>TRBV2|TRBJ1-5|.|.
CASRISQPQHF
TGTGCCAGCCGTATCTCCCAGCCCCAGCATTTT
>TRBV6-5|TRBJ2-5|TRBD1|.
CGSDRGSETQYF
TGCGGAAGCGACAGGGGGAGTGAGACCCAGTACTTC
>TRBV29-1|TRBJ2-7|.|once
CSVAIGSRRYEQYF
TGCAGCGTGGCAATCGGGAGTAGGCGCTACGAGCAGTACTTC
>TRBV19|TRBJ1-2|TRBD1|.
CASSGDRLNYGYTF
TGTGCCAGCTCCGGGGACAGGTTAAACTATGGCTACACCTTC
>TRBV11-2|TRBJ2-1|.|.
CASSPSRGSYNEQFF
TGTGCCAGCAGCCCCTCTCGGGGTTCCTACAATGAGCAGTTCTTC
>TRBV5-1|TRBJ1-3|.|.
CASSLGRPGGNTIYF
TGCGCCAGCAGCTTGGGGCGGCCCGGTGGAAACACCATATATTTT
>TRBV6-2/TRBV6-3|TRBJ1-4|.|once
CASSYSGQGRIGEKLFF
TGTGCCAGCAGTTACTCGGGGCAGGGAAGGATTGGTGAAAAACTGTTTTTT
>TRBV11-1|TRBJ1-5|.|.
CASSLFGQGSIQPQHF
TGTGCCAGCAGCCTCTTCGGGCAGGGGTCGATTCAGCCCCAGCATTTT
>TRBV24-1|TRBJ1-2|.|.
CATSEAREYGYTF
TGTGCCACCAGTGAGGCCCGGGAATATGGCTACACCTTC
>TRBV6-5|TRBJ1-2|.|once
CASTREGNYGYTF
TGTGCCAGCACCCGGGAAGGGAACTATGGCTACACCTTC
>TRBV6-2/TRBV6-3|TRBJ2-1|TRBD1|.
CASSALGTGTYNEQFF
TGTGCCAGCAGTGCCCTAGGGACAGGGACATACAATGAGCAGTTCTTC
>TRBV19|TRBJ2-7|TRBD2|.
CASSQGAGGVSYEQYF
TGTGCCAGTAGCCAGGGCGCGGGGGGAGTCTCCTACGAGCAGTACTTC
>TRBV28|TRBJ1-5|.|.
CAPEGGEGFSNQPQHF
TGTGCCCCTGAGGGGGGGGAAGGATTTAGCAATCAGCCCCAGCATTTT
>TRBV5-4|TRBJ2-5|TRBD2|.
CASSSPGTSGKIQETQYF
TGTGCCAGCAGCTCTCCCGGGACTAGCGGAAAAATCCAAGAGACCCAGTACTTC
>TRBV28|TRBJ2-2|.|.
CASFMAATGELFF
TGTGCCAGCTTTATGGCGGCGACCGGGGAGCTGTTTTTT
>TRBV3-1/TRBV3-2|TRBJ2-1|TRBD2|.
CASSQLGLADTGRDEQFF
TGTGCCAGCAGCCAACTGGGACTAGCGGACACTGGACGGGATGAGCAGTTCTTC
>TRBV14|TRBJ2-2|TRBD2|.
CASSRLAGSNTGELFF
TGTGCCAGCAGCCGATTAGCGGGGTCCAACACCGGGGAGCTGTTTTTT
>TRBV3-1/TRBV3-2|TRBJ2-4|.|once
CASSLRAQGIQYF
TGTGCCAGCAGCCTGCGGGCACAGGGCATTCAGTACTTC
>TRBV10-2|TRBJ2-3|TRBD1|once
CASRQGASDTQYF
TGCGCCAGCCGACAGGGGGCTTCAGATACGCAGTATTTT
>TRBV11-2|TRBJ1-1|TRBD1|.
CASSTPRQGDKLVF
TGTGCCAGCAGCACTCCGCGACAGGGGGACAAGCTGGTCTTT
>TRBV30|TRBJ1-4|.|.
CACTLSREGNEKLFF
TGTGCCTGCACCCTTTCTCGGGAGGGCAATGAAAAACTGTTTTTT
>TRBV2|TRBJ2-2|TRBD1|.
CASIPGQGRNTGELFF
TGTGCCAGCATACCGGGACAGGGCCGGAACACCGGGGAGCTGTTTTTT
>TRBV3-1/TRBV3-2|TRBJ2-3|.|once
CASSLPSTDTQYF
TGTGCCAGCAGCCTTCCTTCCACAGATACGCAGTATTTT
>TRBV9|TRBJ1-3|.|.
CASTASPPGFSGNTIYF
TGTGCCAGCACCGCCTCCCCCCCGGGTTTCTCTGGAAACACCATATATTTT